The 20 T cell receptor beta chains in this list originate from one sample, sequenced in a study of cytomegalovirus exposure and HLA in healthy donors. TCRdb's table, derived via immunoSEQ multiplex PCR, lists solely in-frame clones and lacks some. This sample has 120,000 or so clones, with around 90% found just once. Sequencing was done on a sample of PBMCs. These receptors came from a woman between 18 and 30 years old in good health and CMV-seronegative.

This chain connects TRBV11-2 to TRBJ2-2, with D perhaps matching TRBD1 (5 bases). Looked up from germline, CDR1 is SGHAT and CDR2 is FQNNGV. Between the trimmed V and J ends, which lost 3 bases and 5 bases, there was a span of 7 bases. This CDR3 spans 13 amino acids. CDR3 protein: CASSLGLTGELFF. CDR3 in DNA: TGTGCCAGCAGCTTGGGGCTAACCGGGGAGCTGTTTTTT.

This clone was seen more than once but under ten times. This chain links TRBV2 with TRBJ1-5, with D perhaps TRBD1 (5 bases). The V gene's germline CDR1 is SNHLY and CDR2 FYNNEI. This CDR3 is built from 13 residues. V lost 6 bases to trimming and J lost 3 bases, with 9 bases between them. The CDR3 bases are TGTGCCAGCAGGGGGGGTCCCAATCAGCCCCAGCATTTT. Amino acid sequence: CASRGGPNQPQHF.

The chain recombines TRBV4-1 with TRBJ2-3, with D possibly matching TRBD1 (5 bases). Germline assignment: CDR1 MGHRA and CDR2 YSYEKL. V lost 1 base, J lost 6 bases, and 17 bases lay in between. The CDR3 loop spans 16 amino acids. CDR3 nucleotides: TGCGCCAGCAGCCAAGGCGACAGACGGGCCGGGGATACGCAGTATTTT. It is translated as CASSQGDRRAGDTQYF.

The chain links TRBV6-1 to TRBJ2-5; D is possibly TRBD2 (5 bases). Looked up from germline, CDR1 is MNHNS and CDR2 is SASEGT. This CDR3 contains 13 residues. The V end lost 1 base, the J end lost 5 bases, and 8 bases lay between the germline ends. The CDR3: CASSEDWRETQYF. DNA of the CDR3: TGTGCCAGCAGTGAAGACTGGAGGGAGACCCAGTACTTC.

This clone appeared a single time. The genes are TRBV7-9 and TRBJ2-1; maybe TRBD1 (6 bases). V was shortened by 3 bases and J by 9 bases, with 9 bases between the two germline ends. In germline, CDR1 is SEHNR, CDR2 FQNEAQ (reference sequence). CDR3 length: 12 amino acids. DNA of the CDR3: TGTGCCAGCAGCTTGACAGGTGGTGAGCAGTTCTTC. It specifies CASSLTGGEQFF. The full variable domain, completed using reference TRBV7-9 and TRBJ2-1, is DTGVSQNPRHKITKRGQNVTFRCDPISEHNRLYWYRQTLGQGPEFLTYFQNEAQLEKSRLLSDRFSAERPKGSFSTLEIQRTEQGDSAMYLCASSLTGGEQFFGPGTRLTVL.

The V call is TRBV19, the J call TRBJ1-2, with TRBD1 matching 9 bases. V dropped 5 bases and J dropped 3; count of bases not matched to a gene: 10. CDR3 length: 16 amino acids. Germline V lookup: CDR1 LNHDA, CDR2 SQIVND (reference sequence). The CDR3 coding sequence is TGTGCCAGTAGTGTTTCACAGGGGGCCTTGGACTATGGCTACACCTTC. The encoded protein is CASSVSQGALDYGYTF. The whole variable domain, filled in from reference TRBV19 and TRBJ1-2, reads DGGITQSPKYLFRKEGQNVTLSCEQNLNHDAMYWYRQDPGQGLRLIYYSQIVNDFQKGDIAEGYSVSREKKESFPLTVTSAQKNPTAFYLCASSVSQGALDYGYTFGSGTRLTVV.

This clone occurred once. V and J are TRBV27 and TRBJ2-7; 10 bases line up with TRBD2. V shed 7 bases, J shed 4 bases, and the junction held 1 base outside the gene matches. Per the germline V gene, CDR1 is MNHEY and CDR2 is SMNVEV (reference sequence). This CDR3 spans 12 amino acids. For the CDR3, the DNA is TGTGCCAGCATGGGACTAGCGTACGAGCAGTACTTC. Amino acid sequence: CASMGLAYEQYF.

This chain uses TRBV7-9 with TRBJ2-3; the D gene is possibly TRBD2 (6 bases). This CDR3 has 14 amino acids. V was trimmed by 5 bases and J by 2 bases, leaving 11 bases between them. Per the germline V gene, CDR1 is SEHNR and CDR2 is FQNEAQ (reference sequence). CDR3 sequence (DNA): TGTGCCAGCAGCCGGGGGATACTCACAGATACGCAGTATTTT. Translation gives CASSRGILTDTQYF.

The chain joins TRBV7-9 to TRBJ2-7, with 7 bases lining up with TRBD1. CDR3 size: 14 residues. Germline V gene data show CDR1 as SEHNR and CDR2 as FQNEAQ (reference sequence). Unmatched junction bases numbered 7, after V lost 5 bases and J lost 3 bases. The chain's CDR3 is CASSAPGQIYEQYF. In DNA form, the CDR3 reads TGTGCCAGCAGCGCCCCGGGACAGATCTACGAGCAGTACTTC.

The genes are TRBV13 and TRBJ2-7; 14 bases are a match to TRBD2. J lost 5 bases, V lost 5 bases, and 20 bases had no gene match. The CDR3 is made up of 20 amino acids. Per the germline V gene, CDR1 is PRHDT and CDR2 is FYEKMQ (reference sequence). CDR3 in DNA: TGTGCCAGCAGCCCCCGGACAGGGACTAGCGGGAGTCGGTCCGCTCACGAGCAGTACTTC. Protein sequence: CASSPRTGTSGSRSAHEQYF.

The chain links TRBV6-6 to TRBJ2-7, with a weak D call TRBD2 (6 bases). This CDR3 is 14 amino acids long. Germline CDR1 reads MNHNY; CDR2 reads SVGAGI (reference sequence). Trimming cost V 4 bases and J 4 bases, with 14 bases left between them. The CDR3 loop is CASSSLADFYEQYF. CDR3 nucleotide sequence: TGTGCCAGCAGTTCTTTAGCGGACTTTTACGAGCAGTACTTC.

The DNA for the CDR3 is TGTGCCTGGACTGTAGGGACAGCTGGTAGGGGTGGCTACACCTTC. Protein: CAWTVGTAGRGGYTF. V usage is TRBV30 and J usage is TRBJ1-2; 7 positions match TRBD1. The J segment lost 7 bases and the V segment lost 4 bases, leaving 15 bases of the junction unmatched. CDR3 length: 15 amino acids. In germline, CDR1 is GTSNPN, CDR2 SVGIG (reference sequence).

This chain joins TRBV2 and TRBJ1-2; D is possibly TRBD1 (6 bases). With 8 bases removed from V and 3 bases from J, the gap between germline ends came to 13 bases. The CDR3 is made up of 13 amino acids. CDR1 and CDR2 (germline): SNHLY, FYNNEI. The CDR3 protein is CASGAGVDYGYTF. The CDR3 bases are TGTGCCAGCGGAGCAGGGGTAGACTATGGCTACACCTTC.

The genes are TRBV28 and TRBJ1-2, with D perhaps TRBD1 (6 bases). Germline CDR1 and CDR2: MDHEN and SYDVKM. CDR3 size: 15 residues. Trimming removed 8 bases at V and 5 bases at J, with 21 bases between. The DNA for the CDR3 is TGTGCCAGCGGACCCGAGGGGGGGCTAGGGTATGGCTACACCTTC. Its protein is CASGPEGGLGYGYTF.

This chain links TRBV4-1 with TRBJ2-7; weak D call: TRBD1 (5 bases). Per germline, CDR1 MGHRA and CDR2 YSYEKL. The CDR3 consists of 12 residues. Trimming took off 1 base at V and 4 bases at J, with 5 bases between the two ends. The CDR3 protein is CASSQGQYEQYF. In DNA, the CDR3 is TGCGCCAGCAGCCAAGGACAGTACGAGCAGTACTTC.

The rearrangement uses TRBV6-6 and TRBJ1-1, with 8 positions matching TRBD1. The CDR3 is made up of 13 amino acids. With 6 bases clipped from V and 7 bases from J, the junction kept 7 bases outside the gene matches. Germline values: CDR1 MNHNY, CDR2 SVGAGI (reference sequence). CDR3 residues: CASRPDRGGEAFF. CDR3 coding DNA: TGTGCCAGCAGGCCCGACAGGGGAGGTGAAGCTTTCTTT.

The J gene is TRBJ1-4, the V gene TRBV6-1; TRBD1 matches at 7 bases. Germline assignment: CDR1 MNHNS and CDR2 SASEGT. Trimming removed 6 bases from V and 4 bases from J; junction bases left unmatched: 5. The CDR3 has 14 residues. CDR3 region: CASSQDRDNEKLFF. CDR3 in DNA: TGTGCCAGCAGCCAAGACAGGGATAATGAAAAACTGTTTTTT.

The V gene is TRBV11-1, the J gene TRBJ2-7, with a tentative D call TRBD2 (6 bases). The CDR3 has 12 amino acids. Germline CDR1 reads SGHAT; CDR2 reads FQDESV (reference sequence). V was shortened by 5 bases and J by 3 bases, with 8 bases between the two germline ends. The CDR3, as DNA: TGTGCCAGCAGCGTGGGGGGCTACGAGCAGTACTTC. Translation: CASSVGGYEQYF. Full variable domain (missing parts from reference TRBV11-1 and TRBJ2-7): EAEVAQSPRYKITEKSQAVAFWCDPISGHATLYWYRQILGQGPELLVQFQDESVVDDSQLPKDRFSAERLKGVDSTLKIQPAELGDSAMYLCASSVGGYEQYFGPGTRLTVT.

The sample holds one count of this clone. The CDR3 spells CAISSGTGKNIQYF. CDR3 nucleotides: TGTGCCATCAGTTCCGGGACTGGCAAAAACATTCAGTACTTC. This chain connects TRBV10-3 to TRBJ2-4; D is perhaps TRBD2 (6 bases). The V end lost 5 bases, the J end lost 3 bases, and 11 bases lay between the germline ends. This CDR3 has 14 amino acids. Germline CDR1 reads ENHRY; CDR2 reads SYGVKD.

The V gene is TRBV6-4, the J gene TRBJ2-1, with D perhaps TRBD2 (6 bases). V dropped 10 bases and J dropped 2 bases, with 12 bases sitting between them. The length of the CDR3 is 13 residues. Germline lookup yields CDR1 MRHNA and CDR2 SNTAGT. CDR3 residues: CATSASAYNEQFF. The CDR3 region has the DNA TGTGCCACCTCGGCTAGCGCCTACAATGAGCAGTTCTTC.